This T cell receptor (beta chain) comes out of a study of T cells in Graves' hyperthyroidism and ophthalmopathy. RNA transcripts served as the template for amplifying TCR beta CDR3 regions. RT-PCR in the first round (using the HTBI primer set) targeted the TCR CDR3. Via MiXCR, TCRdb re-called the multiplex PCR reads, giving one row per CDR3 protein. The table includes about 270,000 distinct CDR3 sequences, 25% detected once. Germline-derived CDR1 and CDR2 are LNHDA and SQIVND (reference sequence). The CDR3 spans 14 residues. V was clipped by 4 bases and J by 2 bases, with 12 bases between them. This clonotype was recorded many times. Patients aged 18 to 65 had newly diagnosed hyperthyroidism of under 2 months' duration. The blood was taken when hyperthyroidism was first diagnosed, before any ophthalmopathy symptoms showed up. Fresh peripheral blood, around 10 ml of it, supplied the PBMCs.

The sequencing sample was made of blood. This receptor was identified in a man aged 35 to 55 with Graves' hyperthyroidism that later progressed to Graves' ophthalmopathy. J is TRBJ2-7 and V is TRBV19; D possibly corresponds to TRBD2 (6 bases). DNA of the CDR3: TGTGCCAGTAGTAGTCGGGGGACCGCCTACGAGCAGTACTTC. Protein: CASSSRGTAYEQYF.